The entry below describes one T cell receptor (beta chain). Its antigen is unknown. These data are taken from a study of response to subunit inactivated influenza vaccine. Study-level findings and limits: Authors suggested each seasonal influenza vaccination recruits few new T cells.

The germline V gene encodes CDR1 SGHTA and CDR2 FQGNSA. After removal of 8 bases from V and 3 bases from J, the junction contained 6 bases not matched to a gene. This CDR3 has 14 amino acids. TCRdb called the RT-PCR reads again in MiXCR, with one record for every CDR3 protein. Among 800,000 or so distinct CDR3 sequences listed, over 20% were seen once. This chain joins TRBV7-2 and TRBJ2-7; TRBD2 aligns across 11 bases. The sample was PBMCs from blood, taken 5 days after vaccination. The source is a man in his fifties who received an inactivated influenza vaccine. This CDR3 reads CASRSGTSGYEQYF. DNA of the CDR3: TGTGCCAGCCGGTCGGGGACTAGCGGCTACGAGCAGTACTTC.